The T cell receptor (beta chain) described here comes from a study of cytomegalovirus exposure and HLA in healthy donors. Whole-study context: An early data release held 80 million or so unique TCRs from HLA-typed donors. Membership in the Caucasian-associated ancestry cluster was found for about four fifths of nearly 400 genotyped donors.

Germline CDR1 is SGHDT and CDR2 is YYEEEE. Trimming took off 0 bases at V and 6 bases at J, with 14 bases between the two ends. The CDR3 length is 15 residues. Donors counted as nominally healthy when sampled, yet unrecorded immune exposures were likely. PCR amplification relied on 60 Vbeta primers (plus 13 Jbeta primers). Method: immunoSEQ multiplex PCR; TCRdb's copy keeps in-frame clones and lacks some. This sample contains some 76,000 clones. Specimen: PBMCs. The sequence was collected from a man aged 35 to 55 in good health and CMV-seronegative. The rearrangement joins TRBV5-6 to TRBJ2-3; tentatively, D is TRBD1 (5 bases). In DNA, the CDR3 is TGTGCCAGCAGCTTGGTCGGCAGGGTGGCGGATACGCAGTATTTT. It translates to CASSLVGRVADTQYF.